The next 25 T cell receptor beta chains were all read from a single sample in a study of blood T cells in healthy people across ages. The use of a sample-barcoded 5' primer and a J-beta primer mix characterized a second PCR of about 6 to 12 cycles. TCRdb itself ran the 5' RACE reads through MiXCR, one entry per CDR3 protein. Among over a million distinct CDR3 sequences listed, around 59% were seen once. The sequenced sample consisted of blood. These receptors originate from a young man in good health.

DNA for the CDR3: TGCAGTGCTAGAGGTGTGAGCGGCGAGACCCAGTACTTC. Translation: CSARGVSGETQYF. V gene TRBV20-1 combines with J gene TRBJ2-5; possibly TRBD2 for D (5 bases). The CDR3 is 13 amino acids. Trimming shortened V by 1 base and J by 5 bases, and 11 bases separated the two germline ends. The germline V gene has CDR1 DFQATT and CDR2 SNEGSKA (reference sequence).

This clonotype was picked up many times. The chain links TRBV6-4 to TRBJ2-1; 10 bases line up with TRBD1. The CDR3 consists of 15 residues. Trimming took 2 bases from V and 4 from J; bases not matched to a gene: 2. The V gene's germline CDR1 is MRHNA and CDR2 SNTAGT. CDR3 coding DNA: TGTGCCAGCAGTGACGGGACAGGGGAGTACAATGAGCAGTTCTTC. This codes for CASSDGTGEYNEQFF.

The DNA of the CDR3 is TGCGCCAGCAGCCACCTCCATGGACAGTCACAAGAGACCCAGTACTTC. As protein: CASSHLHGQSQETQYF. V and J are TRBV4-1 and TRBJ2-5, with D tentatively TRBD1 (6 bases). This CDR3 has 16 residues. Germline CDR1 and CDR2: MGHRA and YSYEKL. The germline V and J ends were trimmed by 3 bases and 2 bases, with 16 bases remaining between them.

The V call is TRBV5-6, the J call TRBJ2-3; 9 bases map to TRBD2. Germline V gene lookup returns CDR1 SGHDT and CDR2 YYEEEE. V lost 4 bases and J lost 2; bases outside the gene matches: 8. This CDR3 contains 16 residues. Written as DNA, the CDR3 is TGTGCCAGCAGCCCCCACCTAGCGGGGCTCACAGATACGCAGTATTTT. Residues: CASSPHLAGLTDTQYF.

The chain recombines TRBV7-2 with TRBJ2-5; either TRBD1 or TRBD2 may supply D (5 bases each). Matching the DNA end better, TRBJ2-7 makes the J call doubtful. This CDR3 region has 15 residues. Germline V CDR1 and CDR2: SGHTA, FQGNSA. In DNA, the CDR3 is TGTGCCAGCAGCCGCAGGACTGACAGTGCCTACGAGCAGTACTTC. Amino acid sequence: CASSRRTDSAYEQYF.

The chain employs TRBV2 and TRBJ1-1; TRBD1 agrees at 7 bases. This CDR3 is built from 13 residues. V gave up 7 bases and J gave up 5 bases; unmatched junction bases: 7. Germline lookup yields CDR1 SNHLY and CDR2 FYNNEI. The CDR3: CASNEGARTEAFF. The CDR3 region has the DNA TGTGCCAGCAATGAGGGGGCGCGAACTGAAGCTTTCTTT.

V is TRBV12-3 or TRBV12-4 and J is TRBJ2-3, with a possible D match to TRBD2 (6 bases). V was clipped by 3 bases and J by 3 bases, with 13 bases between them. This CDR3 is 15 amino acids long. DNA for the CDR3: TGTGCCAGCAGTTTTCCTGCGGGAAGAACAGATACGCAGTATTTT. Its translation: CASSFPAGRTDTQYF.

This clonotype has just a few counts. The genes are TRBV9 and TRBJ1-2; 8 bases align to TRBD1. The CDR3 runs to 20 residues. In germline, CDR1 is SGDLS, CDR2 YYNGEE. Trimming removed 0 bases from V and 1 base from J; junction bases left unmatched: 17. The CDR3 DNA sequence: TGTGCCAGCAGCGTAGGATTTTTGACAGGGGACCTGACTTTTAACTATGGCTACACCTTC. Translating gives CASSVGFLTGDLTFNYGYTF.

This chain joins TRBV20-1 and TRBJ2-3, with TRBD1 identical over 7 bases. The V and J ends lost 7 bases and 4 bases, in that order; junction bases with no gene match: 11. Germline V gives CDR1 DFQATT, CDR2 SNEGSKA (reference sequence). The CDR3 is 14 residues long. The CDR3 coding sequence is TGCAGTGTAGCTACAGGGGATTTCGCAGATACGCAGTATTTT. This gives the protein CSVATGDFADTQYF.

This sequence joins TRBV20-1 and TRBJ2-3; no reliable D call. The germline V gene encodes CDR1 DFQATT and CDR2 SNEGSKA (reference sequence). This CDR3 has 13 amino acids. Trimming left V 3 bases short and J 2 bases short, with 9 bases between. The DNA of the CDR3 is TGCAGTGCTAGGCGGCGTAACACAGATACGCAGTATTTT. The encoded protein is CSARRRNTDTQYF.

Written as DNA, the CDR3 is TGCGCCAGCAGCCAATCTCCCCCGGGGAGCCTGAATGAAAAACTGTTTTTT. Translated, it gives CASSQSPPGSLNEKLFF. The chain combines TRBV4-1 with TRBJ1-4; unclear D gene. Trimming cost V 2 bases and J 5 bases, with 18 bases left between them. Germline V gives CDR1 MGHRA, CDR2 YSYEKL. The CDR3 extends over 17 amino acids.

This chain joins TRBV5-1 and TRBJ2-1; D is perhaps TRBD1 (5 bases). V was pared by 0 bases and J by 3 bases, with 7 bases between. The CDR3 is made up of 14 amino acids. Germline CDR1 reads SGHRS; CDR2 reads YFSETQ. In DNA, the CDR3 is TGCGCCAGCAGCTTGGAAGGGGTCTACAATGAGCAGTTCTTC. It yields the protein CASSLEGVYNEQFF.

Worth noting for this clonotype: Germline and junction disagree at one end, which may indicate a read error. V gene TRBV6-1 combines with J gene TRBJ1-5; D uncertain. Germline-derived CDR1 and CDR2 are MNHNS and SASEGT. The CDR3 is 12 residues long. CDR3 amino acids: CASNPFNQPQHF. The CDR3 region has the DNA TGTGCCAGCAATCCTTTCAATCAGCCTCAGCATTTT.

This chain links TRBV30 with TRBJ2-3, with 10 bases aligning to TRBD2. The CDR3 runs to 15 residues. V was pared by 2 bases and J by 4 bases, with 6 bases of the junction left unmatched. Germline CDR1 reads GTSNPN; CDR2 reads SVGIG (reference sequence). DNA for the CDR3: TGTGCCTGGAGTCCCGGGACTAGCGCCCCAGATACGCAGTATTTT. Encoded protein: CAWSPGTSAPDTQYF.

The CDR3 region is CASSLKGNRIYEQYF. The CDR3 nucleotides are TGTGCCAGCAGCCTTAAAGGGAACCGGATCTACGAGCAGTACTTC. The chain employs TRBV7-9 and TRBJ2-7; D not certain. Trimming took off 5 bases at V and 3 bases at J, with 17 bases between the two ends. The CDR3 loop spans 15 amino acids. Germline CDR1 reads SEHNR; CDR2 reads FQNEAQ (reference sequence).

This clonotype was detected a few times. V gene TRBV2 combines with J gene TRBJ2-6, with TRBD2 identical over 7 bases. CDR1 is SNHLY, CDR2 FYNNEI, per germline. This CDR3 spans 13 amino acids. V dropped 4 bases and J dropped 12; count of bases not matched to a gene: 6. CDR3 DNA sequence: TGTGCCAGCAGTGGATATGGGGGGGGCGTCCTGACTTTC. This sequence encodes CASSGYGGGVLTF.

V and J are TRBV15 and TRBJ2-7, with D tentatively TRBD1 (8 bases). There are 15 residues in the CDR3. Trimming left V 0 bases short and J 7 bases short, with 16 bases between. CDR1 and CDR2 from the germline V gene are LNHNV and YYDKDF (reference sequence). The chain's CDR3 is CATSRETGGGMEQYF. Written as DNA, the CDR3 is TGTGCCACCAGCAGAGAAACAGGGGGGGGCATGGAGCAGTACTTC.

The chain has TRBV20-1 and TRBJ2-3, with 7 bases matching TRBD2. This CDR3 region has 15 residues. CDR1 is DFQATT and CDR2 is SNEGSKA in the germline V gene (reference sequence). V gave up 5 bases and J gave up 3 bases; unmatched junction bases: 11. The CDR3 nucleotides read TGCAGTGCTTCCGGGGAGGGGAGGTTAACAGATACGCAGTATTTT. Translated, it gives CSASGEGRLTDTQYF.

This clonotype has a handful of counts. The chain carries TRBV7-9 and TRBJ2-3; TRBD2 agrees at 8 bases. Germline V gene data show CDR1 as SEHNR and CDR2 as FQNEAQ (reference sequence). The V gene end was trimmed by 5 bases and the J gene end by 2 bases; junction bases not matched to a gene: 9. The CDR3 sequence is 16 residues long. The CDR3 bases are TGTGCCAGCAGCCCCCCAACTAGCGGAAACACAGATACGCAGTATTTT. Encoded protein: CASSPPTSGNTDTQYF.

With regard to this clonotype: One end of the junction is discordant with germline, which a read error may explain. The V gene is TRBV13, the J gene TRBJ1-2, with TRBD1 matching over 7 bases. Germline V gene data show CDR1 as PRHDT and CDR2 as FYEKMQ (reference sequence). The CDR3 loop spans 14 amino acids. DNA of the CDR3: TGTGCCAGCAGCATAGGGACAGACCTCTATGGCTACACCTTC. Residues: CASSIGTDLYGYTF.

This chain connects TRBV15 to TRBJ2-3, with D possibly called TRBD1 or TRBD2 (5 bases each). The CDR3 sequence is 16 residues long. Germline CDR1 LNHNV, CDR2 YYDKDF (reference sequence). V was clipped by 4 bases and J by 4 bases, with 18 bases between them. The CDR3 protein is CATSTPRQGVPDTQYF. CDR3 nucleotide sequence: TGTGCCACCAGCACACCGCGGCAGGGAGTACCAGATACGCAGTATTTT.

This sequence joins TRBV12-3 or TRBV12-4 and TRBJ2-5; 8 nucleotides agree with TRBD2. The CDR3 totals 14 residues. Trimming at V came to 9 bases and at J to 1 base, leaving 7 bases not matched to a gene. CDR3 coding DNA: TGTGCCAGTAGGGTAGGGACTAGCCAAGAGACCCAGTACTTC. This gives the protein CASRVGTSQETQYF.

The chain carries TRBV5-6 and TRBJ1-2; perhaps TRBD1 as D (6 bases). This CDR3 has 15 amino acids. V dropped 4 bases and J dropped 3 bases, with 16 bases sitting between them. The germline V gene has CDR1 SGHDT and CDR2 YYEEEE. The CDR3 coding sequence is TGTGCCAGCAGCAGGAAGGGGGGCGGCTACTATGGCTACACCTTC. Its translation is CASSRKGGGYYGYTF.

In regard to this clonotype: Compared with germline, one end of the junction differs, possibly owing to a read error. The J gene is TRBJ2-7, the V gene TRBV10-3; possible D gene TRBD1, 5 bases. The CDR3 spans 13 residues. Per the germline V gene, CDR1 is ENHRY and CDR2 is SYGVKD. The CDR3 bases are TGTGCCAACAGTGCAGACAGCCCTTACGAGCAGTACTTC. It specifies CANSADSPYEQYF.

This chain connects TRBV20-1 to TRBJ1-1; D ambiguous. Germline assignment: CDR1 DFQATT and CDR2 SNEGSKA (reference sequence). The CDR3 totals 14 residues. V was pared by 3 bases and J by 3 bases, with 14 bases between. CDR3 protein: CSARAGRTHTEAFF. The CDR3 DNA reads TGCAGTGCTAGGGCCGGCAGAACCCACACTGAAGCTTTCTTT.